A selection of T cell receptor beta chains follows, all from one sample in a study of cytomegalovirus exposure and HLA in healthy donors. TCRdb keeps only in-frame clones here, not all; method: immunoSEQ multiplex PCR. Here the sample spans a few hundred thousand clones, 70% to 90% being singletons. Input material: PBMCs. Receptor source: a man aged 25-45 years in good health and CMV-seronegative. Both conserved end residues are part of each CDR3. The D gene is left open where the match is weak. Clone size, where shown, is once, few, many, or a class for clones that have expanded.

d_call j_call clone_size v_call cdr3_aa cdr3_nt
- TRBJ2-1 - TRBV5-1 CASSLGPDNEQFF TGCGCCAGCAGCTTGGGCCCGGACAATGAGCAGTTCTTC
TRBD2 TRBJ2-5 - TRBV11-2 CASSFPLAGGRETQYF TGTGCCAGCAGCTTCCCACTAGCGGGGGGGCGTGAGACCCAGTACTTC
- TRBJ2-3 - TRBV7-3 CASSLGPSYTQYF TGTGCCAGCAGCTTAGGTCCTAGCTACACGCAGTATTTT
TRBD1 TRBJ2-5 - TRBV28 CASTLGATGEETQYF TGTGCCAGCACCCTGGGGGCCACAGGGGAGGAGACCCAGTACTTC
- TRBJ2-5 few TRBV7-2 CASSFRGAWETQYF TGTGCCAGCAGCTTTCGGGGGGCGTGGGAGACCCAGTACTTC
TRBD1 TRBJ1-2 - TRBV29-1 CSARDRDGYTF TGCAGCGCCCGGGACAGGGACGGCTACACCTTC
- TRBJ2-7 - TRBV7-9 CASSDAIGQSYEQYF TGTGCCAGCAGCGACGCTATAGGACAATCCTACGAGCAGTACTTC
- TRBJ1-5 - TRBV7-2 CASSADGGNSNQPQHF TGTGCCAGCAGCGCCGATGGGGGGAATAGCAATCAGCCCCAGCATTTT
- TRBJ1-4 - TRBV6-6 CASSYRGGANEKLFF TGTGCCAGCAGTTACCGCGGGGGGGCTAATGAAAAACTGTTTTTT
TRBD2 TRBJ2-3 few TRBV7-8 CASSPRGGGPDTQYF TGTGCCAGCAGCCCCCGGGGGGGAGGTCCAGATACGCAGTATTTT